This T cell receptor (beta chain) was identified during a study of prognosis after radiotherapy for stage I lung cancer. For the study at large: In this cohort, every patient with non-small cell lung cancer was regarded as medically inoperable. Findings and limits, study-wide: Patients' TRBV and TRBJ gene usage reportedly differed by presence or absence of metastases. Shannon entropy after stereotactic body radiation therapy was lower in patients who developed distant metastases.

This clonotype was observed at least ten times. As yet, its antigen is unknown. CDR3 of TCR beta was amplified from genomic DNA via a two-round multiplex PCR. Gene-specific primers for each TRBV and TRBJ gene drove first-round PCR. TCRdb analysed the multiplex PCR reads with MiXCR anew, one entry per CDR3 protein. Of some 17,000 distinct CDR3 sequences in the sample, 29% are singletons; the top ten hold 31%. The CDR3 runs 15 residues. Germline V gives CDR1 SGHKS, CDR2 YYEKEE (reference sequence). V lost 1 base and J 0 bases, leaving 11 bases between the germline ends. At each of two time points, around 6 milliliters of venous blood were taken.

This clonotype originated in a donor aged 50 or older with non-small cell lung cancer. The chain employs TRBV5-5 and TRBJ2-7; D might be TRBD2 (6 bases). Sequencing used PBMCs, obtained before or after stereotactic body radiation therapy (not recorded which). CDR3 DNA sequence: TGTGCCAGCAGCTTGCGTACGGGAGACTCCTACGAGCAGTACTTC. The encoded protein is CASSLRTGDSYEQYF.